This entry features one TCR beta chain sequence. These data originate in a study of blood T cells in healthy people across ages. The ends lost 4 bases at V and 10 bases at J; junction bases unmatched: 10. The CDR3 is 14 amino acids. Samples each yielded at least 5 micrograms of total RNA. Then a second PCR, running roughly 7 to 11 cycles, was carried out with a sample-barcoded 5' primer and a J-beta primer mix. One entry per CDR3 protein results from TCRdb running MiXCR on the 5' RACE reads. Seen here are approximately 780,000 distinct CDR3 sequences, around 24% observed once, and the top ten hold 2.5% to 3.5%. This sample was shared with a second study, whose subject was T cells of mothers and their children. Turning to that study: Overlap measured in related mother-child pairs was slightly, non-significantly higher than in unrelated pairs.

The J gene is TRBJ2-5, the V gene TRBV12-3 or TRBV12-4; 9 nucleotides align to TRBD2. The clonotype originates from a boy between 10 and 17 years old in good health. Sequenced input: blood. CDR3 in DNA: TGTGCCAGCAGTTGGGGACTAGCCCGGGGTGACCAGTACTTC. This gives the protein CASSWGLARGDQYF.